One and the same sample provided the 18 T cell receptor beta chains below, sequenced in a study of control samples from healthy donors and cancer patients. Sequencing used immunoSEQ multiplex PCR; TCRdb keeps in-frame clones, though not all of them. The repertoire holds 90,000 or so clones, with approximately 84% as singletons. Sequencing was done on a sample of PBMCs. These receptors were taken from a man in his sixties or seventies with lung cancer.

This chain uses TRBV2 with TRBJ2-1, with 9 bases that match TRBD1. The CDR3 has 15 residues. V was pared by 6 bases and J by 7 bases, with 10 bases of the junction left unmatched. From germline, CDR1 is SNHLY and CDR2 FYNNEI. This CDR3 reads CASSAGTGSFNEQFF. The CDR3 DNA follows: TGTGCCAGCAGCGCCGGGACAGGGAGTTTTAATGAGCAGTTCTTC.

This clone was observed a handful of times. The J gene is TRBJ1-1, the V gene TRBV7-9, with TRBD1 matching over 7 bases. Looked up from germline, CDR1 is SEHNR and CDR2 is FQNEAQ (reference sequence). There are 13 residues in the CDR3. The V and J ends lost 4 bases and 4 bases, in that order; junction bases with no gene match: 3. The CDR3 nucleotides read TGTGCCAGCAGCTCACAGGGGACCACTGAAGCTTTCTTT. It encodes CASSSQGTTEAFF.

V usage is TRBV23-1 and J usage is TRBJ2-1; D call uncertain. TRBV23-1 is an ORF, with its function uncertain. This CDR3 contains 16 residues. The V gene lost 0 bases and the J gene lost 0 bases, with 9 bases spanning the gap. CDR3 coding DNA: TGCGCCAGCAGTCAATCGTGGGAAAGCTCCTACAATGAGCAGTTCTTC. Translation gives CASSQSWESSYNEQFF.

The chain joins TRBV5-1 to TRBJ1-1; the D is unclear. The CDR3 contains 15 residues. Germline-derived CDR1 and CDR2 are SGHRS and YFSETQ. Deletions cut 0 bases from V and 3 bases from J, with 12 bases between. CDR3 sequence (DNA): TGCGCCAGCAGCTTGGACCCGGGAGGGTACACTGAAGCTTTCTTT. As protein: CASSLDPGGYTEAFF.

The chain joins TRBV7-2 to TRBJ1-1, with D unclear. Germline assignment: CDR1 SGHTA and CDR2 FQGNSA. Between the trimmed V and J ends, which lost 0 bases and 4 bases, there was a span of 9 bases. CDR3 length: 14 residues. The CDR3 DNA reads TGTGCCAGCAGCTTAGCGGGAGCCATCACTGAAGCTTTCTTT. Translating it yields CASSLAGAITEAFF.

This clone was seen a handful of times. The V call is TRBV10-3, the J call TRBJ2-1; tentative D call: TRBD2 (5 bases). CDR3 length: 13 amino acids. Trimming removed 6 bases from V and 4 bases from J, with 10 bases in between. The germline gives CDR1 ENHRY, CDR2 SYGVKD. The CDR3 DNA is TGTGCCATCAGCCCGGACTCTTACAATGAGCAGTTCTTC. This gives the protein CAISPDSYNEQFF.

The chain is built from TRBV6-2 or TRBV6-3 and TRBJ2-7; D is perhaps TRBD2 (6 bases). The length of the CDR3 is 14 residues. The germline V gene encodes CDR1 MNHEY and CDR2 SVGEGT. The V and J ends lost 0 bases and 2 bases respectively, with 8 bases between them. DNA of the CDR3: TGTGCCAGCAGTTACTCACTAGCTACCTACGAGCAGTACTTC. Translated: CASSYSLATYEQYF.

The chain employs TRBV5-4 and TRBJ2-2; 9 positions agree with TRBD1. CDR1 and CDR2 (germline): SGHNT, YYREEE (reference sequence). The CDR3 totals 15 residues. Unmatched junction bases numbered 4, after V lost 1 base and J lost 6 bases. The CDR3 loop reads CASSLRDRAPGELFF. The CDR3 nucleotides read TGTGCCAGCAGCTTGCGGGACAGGGCTCCCGGGGAGCTGTTTTTT.

This sequence joins TRBV29-1 and TRBJ2-7; 10 bases are shared with TRBD1. CDR1 and CDR2 from the germline V gene are SQVTM and ANQGSEA. The CDR3 extends over 15 amino acids. V shed 5 bases, J shed 0 bases, and the junction held 7 bases outside the gene matches. The CDR3 DNA is TGCAGCGTTTATGGACAGGGGGGTAGCTCCTACGAGCAGTACTTC. Residues: CSVYGQGGSSYEQYF.

In this sample, this clone turned up once. The CDR3: CASSRRDGSYEQYF. CDR3 DNA sequence: TGTGCCAGCAGCCGCCGGGACGGGTCCTACGAGCAGTACTTC. The chain carries TRBV3-1 (or the pseudogene TRBV3-2) and TRBJ2-7, with D perhaps matching TRBD1 or TRBD2 (5 bases each). With 4 bases removed from V and 1 base from J, the gap between germline ends came to 11 bases. Germline V gene sequence: CDR1 LGHDT, CDR2 YNNKEL (reference sequence). The CDR3 is 14 residues long.

The chain couples TRBV9 to TRBJ1-1, with D possibly TRBD1 on 5 matching bases. With 0 bases removed from V and 3 bases from J, the gap between germline ends came to 9 bases. In germline, CDR1 is SGDLS, CDR2 YYNGEE. CDR3 length: 14 amino acids. The CDR3 is CASSVAGGDTEAFF. DNA of the CDR3: TGTGCCAGCAGCGTAGCTGGAGGGGACACTGAAGCTTTCTTT.

The chain joins TRBV6-5 to TRBJ1-3; 9 bases line up with TRBD1. Per germline, CDR1 MNHEY and CDR2 SVGAGI. The ends lost 6 bases at V and 7 bases at J; junction bases unmatched: 7. The CDR3 is 14 residues long. DNA of the CDR3: TGTGCCAGCAGCCGGACAGGGGTGTCGAACACCATATATTTT. It is translated as CASSRTGVSNTIYF.

The rearrangement links TRBV19 to TRBJ2-7; perhaps TRBD2 as D (6 bases). V shed 3 bases and J shed 2 bases, with 14 bases lying between them. Germline V gene lookup returns CDR1 LNHDA and CDR2 SQIVND (reference sequence). The length of the CDR3 is 15 residues. CDR3 region: CASSIGEDPTYEQYF. As DNA, the CDR3 is TGTGCCAGTAGTATTGGGGAGGATCCAACCTACGAGCAGTACTTC.

This chain links TRBV5-5 with TRBJ1-5, with D possibly matching TRBD1 (5 bases). The CDR3 is 14 amino acids. V lost 0 bases to trimming and J lost 10 bases, with 14 bases between them. Germline values: CDR1 SGHKS, CDR2 YYEKEE (reference sequence). The chain's CDR3 is CASSLGGTNNPQHF. Here the CDR3 DNA reads TGTGCCAGCAGCTTGGGGGGGACTAATAACCCCCAGCATTTT.

This clone turned up a few times. The chain carries TRBV27 and TRBJ1-1, with D perhaps TRBD1 (6 bases). Germline V lookup: CDR1 MNHEY, CDR2 SMNVEV (reference sequence). This CDR3 is built from 13 residues. V lost 5 bases and J lost 8, with 15 bases in between. CDR3: CASSRSDSREAFF. Written as DNA, the CDR3 is TGTGCCAGCAGTCGATCGGACAGTCGAGAAGCTTTCTTT.

This clone was recorded a few times. This rearrangement joins TRBV7-2 to TRBJ2-2, with TRBD2 identical over 13 bases. The V segment lost 5 bases and the J segment 6 bases; nucleotides outside the gene matches: 3. Per the germline V gene, CDR1 is SGHTA and CDR2 is FQGNSA. This CDR3 comprises 15 residues. Here the CDR3 reads CASSGLAGVPGELFF. CDR3 in DNA: TGTGCCAGCAGCGGACTAGCGGGGGTTCCCGGGGAGCTGTTTTTT.

V and J are TRBV7-9 and TRBJ1-3; maybe TRBD1 (5 bases). This CDR3 is built from 14 residues. The V end lost 5 bases, the J end lost 1 base, and 9 bases lay between the germline ends. Germline CDR1 is SEHNR and CDR2 is FQNEAQ (reference sequence). The CDR3 reads CASSPRGSGNTIYF. The DNA for the CDR3 is TGTGCCAGCAGCCCCCGGGGGTCTGGAAACACCATATATTTT.

V is TRBV9 and J is TRBJ2-7; D is perhaps TRBD1 or TRBD2 (5 bases each). The germline V gene encodes CDR1 SGDLS and CDR2 YYNGEE. Between the trimmed V and J ends, which lost 0 bases and 6 bases, there was a span of 7 bases. The length of the CDR3 is 12 residues. In DNA form, the CDR3 reads TGTGCCAGCAGCGTAGTTGGGGGCGAGCAGTACTTC. Its translation is CASSVVGGEQYF. Full variable domain (missing parts from reference TRBV9 and TRBJ2-7): DSGVTQTPKHLITATGQRVTLRCSPRSGDLSVYWYQQSLDQGLQFLIQYYNGEERAKGNILERFSAQQFPDLHSELNLSSLELGDSALYFCASSVVGGEQYFGPGTRLTVT.